This entry is about one T cell receptor (beta chain). Its specificity is not known. V lost 2 bases and J 3 bases, leaving 10 bases between the germline ends. This CDR3 is built from 14 residues. Germline V CDR1 and CDR2: SGHNT, YENEEA. PCR primers comprised 60 Vbeta and 13 Jbeta primers. Using immunoSEQ multiplex PCR, the repertoire was profiled, and TCRdb retains in-frame clones only, with some absent. The table shows some 92,000 clones, with around 85% occurring only once. This specimen belongs to a study of cytomegalovirus exposure and HLA in healthy donors. Study-wide findings and caveats: Further analysis, carried out later, found HLA-associated TCR beta chains more clonally expanded than equally common other chains.

The chain employs TRBV11-3 and TRBJ1-1, with D possibly TRBD1 on 6 matching bases. Sequencing input: PBMCs. This receptor was identified in a man aged 25 to 45 in good health and CMV-seronegative. This chain's CDR3 is CASSLTGYDTEAFF. CDR3 sequence (DNA): TGTGCCAGCAGCTTAACAGGGTATGACACTGAAGCTTTCTTT.